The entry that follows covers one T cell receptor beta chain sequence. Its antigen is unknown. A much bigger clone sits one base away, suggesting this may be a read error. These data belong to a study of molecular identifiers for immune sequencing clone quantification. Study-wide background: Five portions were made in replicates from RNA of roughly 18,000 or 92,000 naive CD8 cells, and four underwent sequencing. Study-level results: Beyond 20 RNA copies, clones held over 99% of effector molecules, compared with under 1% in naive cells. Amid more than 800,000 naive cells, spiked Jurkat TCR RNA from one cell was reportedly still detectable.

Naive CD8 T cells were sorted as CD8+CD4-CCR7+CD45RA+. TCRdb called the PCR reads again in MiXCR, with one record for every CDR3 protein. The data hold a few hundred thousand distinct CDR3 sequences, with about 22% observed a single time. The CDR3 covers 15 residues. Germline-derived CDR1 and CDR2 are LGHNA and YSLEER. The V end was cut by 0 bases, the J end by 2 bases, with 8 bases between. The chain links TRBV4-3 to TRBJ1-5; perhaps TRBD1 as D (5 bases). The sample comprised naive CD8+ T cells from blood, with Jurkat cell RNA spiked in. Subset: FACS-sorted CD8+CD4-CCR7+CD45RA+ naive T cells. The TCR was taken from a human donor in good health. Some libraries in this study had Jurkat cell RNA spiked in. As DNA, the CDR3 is TGCGCCAGCAGCCAAGATAGGACATGCAATCAGCCCCAGCATTTT. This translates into CASSQDRTCNQPQHF.